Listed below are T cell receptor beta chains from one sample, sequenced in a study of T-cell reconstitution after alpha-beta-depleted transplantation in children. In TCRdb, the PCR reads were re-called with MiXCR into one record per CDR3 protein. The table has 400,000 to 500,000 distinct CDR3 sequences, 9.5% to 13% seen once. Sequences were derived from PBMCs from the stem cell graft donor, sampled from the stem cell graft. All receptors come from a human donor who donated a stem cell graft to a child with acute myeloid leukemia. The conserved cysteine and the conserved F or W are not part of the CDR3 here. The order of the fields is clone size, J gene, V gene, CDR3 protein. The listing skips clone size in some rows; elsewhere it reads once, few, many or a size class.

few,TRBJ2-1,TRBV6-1,SSREGYNEQF
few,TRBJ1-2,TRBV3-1,ASSQAPDWYGYT
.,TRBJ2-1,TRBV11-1,ASSLRGGSGKASYNEQF
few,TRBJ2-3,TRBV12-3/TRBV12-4,ASSRTGPADTQY
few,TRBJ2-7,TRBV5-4,ASSTTGLYEQY
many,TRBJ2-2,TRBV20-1,SAREGADTGELF
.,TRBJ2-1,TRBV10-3,AIRDSRNNEQF
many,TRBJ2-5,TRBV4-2,ASSQGRGETQY
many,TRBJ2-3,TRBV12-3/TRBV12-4,ASSLGALADTQY
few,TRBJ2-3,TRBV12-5,ASGLGQGADTQY
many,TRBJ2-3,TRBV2,ASGGTSGTDTQY
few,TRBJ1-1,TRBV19,ASEESLNTEAF
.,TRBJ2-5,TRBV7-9,ASSPPARPGQKETQY
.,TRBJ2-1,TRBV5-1,ASSRGTGARNNEQF
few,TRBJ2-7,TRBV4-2,ASSQETGLAGGGEQY
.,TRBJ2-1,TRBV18,ASSPGGLNEQF
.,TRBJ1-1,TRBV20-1,SARGAGLLHEAF
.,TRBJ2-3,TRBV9,ASSWTSGGIDTQY
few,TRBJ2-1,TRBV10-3,AIRPGTGEYNEQF
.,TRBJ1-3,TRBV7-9,ASRSSGIGNTIY
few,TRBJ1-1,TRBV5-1,ASSFGQENTEAF
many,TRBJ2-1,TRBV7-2,ASSLGGAVWF
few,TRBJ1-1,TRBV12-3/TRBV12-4,ASITRGGTEAF
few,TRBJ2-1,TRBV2,ASRGRTGGSYNEQF
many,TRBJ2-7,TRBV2,ASSETSGSQY
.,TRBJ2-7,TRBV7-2,ASSSQQGTYEQY
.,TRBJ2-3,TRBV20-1,SPWRGDADTQY
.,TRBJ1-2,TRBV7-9,ASSLWDTEDYGYT
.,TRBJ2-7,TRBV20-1,SAINVLGDRSSEQY
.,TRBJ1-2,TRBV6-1,ASSEATGSSYGYT
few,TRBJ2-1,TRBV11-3,ASSLGRLMGTSGIMSSYNEQF
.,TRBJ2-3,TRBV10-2,ASSDNRLAGGQTQY
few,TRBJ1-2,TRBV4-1,ASSQEAWGYGYT